A selection of T cell receptor beta chains follows, all from one sample in a study of cytomegalovirus exposure and HLA in healthy donors. Repertoires were generated with immunoSEQ multiplex PCR, while TCRdb's copy carries only in-frame clones and drops some. Among under 65,000 clones listed, over 85% were seen once. Sequenced material: PBMCs. These receptor sequences come from a woman aged 18-35 years in good health and CMV-seropositive. CDR3s include the opening cysteine and the closing phenylalanine or tryptophan. The D gene is left open where the match is weak. Clone size appears in some rows only: once, few, many, or a class for an expanded clone.

CDR3 length,V gene,clone size,D gene,J gene,CDR3 DNA,CDR3 protein
15,TRBV2,-,-,TRBJ1-2,TGTGCCAGCAGCCCGACGATCGGGATCCACTATGGCTACACCTTC,CASSPTIGIHYGYTF
14,TRBV7-9,-,TRBD1,TRBJ2-2,TGTGCCAGCAGCCGACAGGGGAACACCGGGGAGCTGTTTTTT,CASSRQGNTGELFF
13,TRBV19,-,-,TRBJ1-5,TGTGCCAGTCGCCACTATAGCAATCAGCCCCAGCATTTT,CASRHYSNQPQHF
14,TRBV6-5,-,-,TRBJ1-1,TGTGCCAGCAGAACCCCGGGTAAGAACACTGAAGCTTTCTTT,CASRTPGKNTEAFF
15,TRBV6-5,-,TRBD1,TRBJ1-1,TGTGCCAGCCAGACCAGGGACAGGCTCAACACTGAAGCTTTCTTT,CASQTRDRLNTEAFF
17,TRBV9,-,-,TRBJ1-5,TGTGCCAGCAGCGTAGATCAGGGGAGACATAGCAATCAGCCCCAGCATTTT,CASSVDQGRHSNQPQHF
14,TRBV27,-,-,TRBJ2-1,TGTGCCAGCATTTCGGGGGACAGCCACAATGAGCAGTTCTTC,CASISGDSHNEQFF
14,TRBV27,-,TRBD1,TRBJ1-2,TGTGCCAGCAGATCTGACAGGGGGTTAGCTGGCTACACCTTC,CASRSDRGLAGYTF
15,TRBV19,-,-,TRBJ2-5,TGTGCCAGTAGTATAGATCTGGAGGGGCGAGAGACCCAGTACTTC,CASSIDLEGRETQYF
14,TRBV6-5,once,TRBD1,TRBJ1-2,TGTGCCAGCAGCAACGACAGGGACTACTATGGCTACACCTTC,CASSNDRDYYGYTF
14,TRBV27,once,TRBD1,TRBJ1-2,TGTGCCAGCAGCTCTCGTACAGGGGAGAACCGCTACACCTTC,CASSSRTGENRYTF
16,TRBV15,-,TRBD2,TRBJ2-3,TGTGCCACCAGCCGAGGGACTAGCGGGGTTCAAGATACGCAGTATTTT,CATSRGTSGVQDTQYF
19,TRBV5-1,-,TRBD1,TRBJ2-6,TGCGCCAGCAGCTCCGGGACAGGAGTTTCCCTTACTGGGGCCAACGTCCTGACTTTC,CASSSGTGVSLTGANVLTF
14,TRBV7-2,-,TRBD1,TRBJ1-5,TGTGCCAGCAGCCCCGCAGGGGGCGGTCAGCCCCAGCATTTT,CASSPAGGGQPQHF
15,TRBV21-1,few,-,TRBJ1-3,TGTGCCAGCAGCAAAGCGGCAGGGCAAGGAAACACCATATATTTT,CASSKAAGQGNTIYF
14,TRBV25-1,-,-,TRBJ2-5,TGTGCCAGCAGTGGACAGGCTACTCAAGAGACCCAGTACTTC,CASSGQATQETQYF
14,TRBV11-2,-,-,TRBJ1-1,TGTGCCAGCAGCTTAACGGGGGGTTACACTGAAGCTTTCTTT,CASSLTGGYTEAFF
13,TRBV6-5,-,TRBD1,TRBJ1-2,TGTGCCAGCAGCCTCACAGGGGACTATGGCTACACCTTC,CASSLTGDYGYTF
15,TRBV4-3,-,TRBD2,TRBJ2-3,TGCGCCAGCAGCCAAGGTCGGGGGGGCTGGGATACGCAGTATTTT,CASSQGRGGWDTQYF
17,TRBV5-1,-,TRBD1,TRBJ2-7,TGCGCCAGCGGTTTGTCTCTACCGGGACAGGGAAAGGGCGAGCAGTACTTC,CASGLSLPGQGKGEQYF
14,TRBV30,-,-,TRBJ1-3,TGTGCCCGGGACGGGGGTGTAGCTGGAAACACCATATATTTT,CARDGGVAGNTIYF
14,TRBV7-8,-,-,TRBJ1-1,TGTGCCAGCAGCGCAGAGGAAGGGAACACTGAAGCTTTCTTT,CASSAEEGNTEAFF
15,TRBV7-2,-,TRBD1,TRBJ1-2,TGTGCCAGCAGCCCGCGGACAGGGGGACCCTATGGCTACACCTTC,CASSPRTGGPYGYTF
19,TRBV7-3,-,TRBD2,TRBJ2-1,TGTGCCAGCAGCTTAGGCATAGATGGACTAGAGGGCTCCTACAATGAGCAGTTCTTC,CASSLGIDGLEGSYNEQFF
13,TRBV5-4,once,TRBD2,TRBJ2-1,TGTGCCAGCAGCCCGCTGGGGGGGAATGAGCAGTTCTTC,CASSPLGGNEQFF
16,TRBV5-6,-,TRBD1,TRBJ1-4,TGTGCCAGCAGCTTGCCCGGACAGGGGAGTAATGAAAAACTGTTTTTT,CASSLPGQGSNEKLFF
13,TRBV9,-,-,TRBJ1-2,TGTGCCAGCAGCGTAACAGGGCACTATGGCTACACCTTC,CASSVTGHYGYTF
16,TRBV5-4,-,-,TRBJ1-2,TGTGCCAGCAGCTTAATCCAGGCCCAAGCTAACTATGGCTACACCTTC,CASSLIQAQANYGYTF
15,TRBV5-4,-,-,TRBJ2-7,TGTGCCAGCAGCTTGCAGCAGGGAAGTGGGTACGAGCAGTACTTC,CASSLQQGSGYEQYF
14,TRBV4-1,once,TRBD2,TRBJ2-1,TGCGCCAGCAGCCTAGGGACTAGCGGCGCGTGGCAGTTCTTC,CASSLGTSGAWQFF
17,TRBV4-2,-,-,TRBJ2-7,TGTGCCAGCAGCCAAGATACTATCGACCTAGACTCCTACGAGCAGTACTTC,CASSQDTIDLDSYEQYF
15,TRBV5-4,-,-,TRBJ1-2,TGTGCCAGCAGCTCCCAAACACAGGACCTCTATGGCTACACCTTC,CASSSQTQDLYGYTF
13,TRBV5-1,-,-,TRBJ2-5,TGCGCCAGCAGCTTCAACAGGGACGAGACCCAGTACTTC,CASSFNRDETQYF
12,TRBV28,-,-,TRBJ1-2,TGTGCCAGCAGTTTATCGCGGGAAGGCTACACCTTC,CASSLSREGYTF
16,TRBV7-3,-,-,TRBJ2-2,TGTGCCAGCAGCTTAGCGGGCAGCAGAAGCACCGGGGAGCTGTTTTTT,CASSLAGSRSTGELFF
13,TRBV4-1,-,TRBD1,TRBJ2-7,TGCGCCAGCAGCCAGGCAGGGGGAAACGAGCAGTACTTC,CASSQAGGNEQYF
14,TRBV10-3,-,-,TRBJ2-1,TGTGCCATCAGCAGACAGGCCTCCTACAATGAGCAGTTCTTC,CAISRQASYNEQFF
16,TRBV9,-,TRBD2,TRBJ2-3,TGTGCCAGCAGCGTGTTTAGCGGGGCCCAAGGGGATACGCAGTATTTT,CASSVFSGAQGDTQYF
13,TRBV30,-,-,TRBJ1-6,TGTGCCTGGAGAACAGCGGAAAATTCACCCCTCCACTTT,CAWRTAENSPLHF
16,TRBV7-9,-,TRBD2,TRBJ2-1,TGTGCCAGCAGCTTATTATTAGCGGGTGCCTACAATGAGCAGTTCTTC,CASSLLLAGAYNEQFF
17,TRBV11-2,-,TRBD1,TRBJ1-3,TGTGCCAGCAGCCCAGACAGGGATGCGCGCTCTGGAAACACCATATATTTT,CASSPDRDARSGNTIYF
16,TRBV6-1,-,TRBD2,TRBJ2-1,TGTGCCAGCAGTGAAGTCGGGCTAGCGGGGCCCCATGAGCAGTTCTTC,CASSEVGLAGPHEQFF
16,TRBV4-3,-,TRBD2,TRBJ2-1,TGCGCCAGCAGCCAAGATGGGCTAGCGGGGGACAATGAGCAGTTCTTC,CASSQDGLAGDNEQFF
15,TRBV6-4,few,TRBD2,TRBJ2-3,TGTGCCAGCAGTTCCGGGACTAGCGACACAGATACGCAGTATTTT,CASSSGTSDTDTQYF
12,TRBV19,-,-,TRBJ2-7,TGTGCCAGTAGTGGGGGACACTACGAGCAGTACTTC,CASSGGHYEQYF
14,TRBV4-1,-,TRBD2,TRBJ2-5,TGCGCCAGCAGCCAAGACGGGGGGAAAGAGACCCAGTACTTC,CASSQDGGKETQYF
14,TRBV11-2,-,-,TRBJ2-1,TGTGCCAGCAGGTCGAGGGGGATAAACAATGAGCAGTTCTTC,CASRSRGINNEQFF
14,TRBV2,-,TRBD1,TRBJ2-5,TGTGCCAGCAGCCACCCACACGGGACAGGGACCCAGTACTTC,CASSHPHGTGTQYF
16,TRBV6-6,-,-,TRBJ1-5,TGTGCCAGCAGAGACGCTTTCGGGGGGAGCAATCAGCCCCAGCATTTT,CASRDAFGGSNQPQHF
15,TRBV5-1,-,TRBD1,TRBJ2-7,TGCGCCAGCAGCAGGGGACAGGGGGAAGTCTACGAGCAGTACTTC,CASSRGQGEVYEQYF
16,TRBV21-1,-,-,TRBJ2-7,TGTGCCAGCAGCAAAGCTGAGGGACAGGACGCTTACGAGCAGTACTTC,CASSKAEGQDAYEQYF
17,TRBV9,-,TRBD1,TRBJ2-1,TGTGCCAGCAGCGCCCTCCGCGGACAGGGGGCCTACAATGAGCAGTTCTTC,CASSALRGQGAYNEQFF
11,TRBV2,-,-,TRBJ2-5,TGTGCCGCTAGGCAGCAAGAGACCCAGTACTTC,CAARQQETQYF
16,TRBV7-2,once,TRBD1,TRBJ1-2,TGTGCCAGCAGCCGCCCACAGGGGGCTACCTTCTATGGCTACACCTTC,CASSRPQGATFYGYTF
14,TRBV18,-,-,TRBJ1-2,TGTGCCAGCTCACCACCGACAGCGCGCTATGGCTACACCTTC,CASSPPTARYGYTF
15,TRBV2,-,-,TRBJ2-2,TGTGCCAGCAGGGCCGGGACAACCAACACCGGGGAGCTGTTTTTT,CASRAGTTNTGELFF